These 32 T cell receptor beta chains share one sample of origin, sequenced in a study of control samples from healthy donors and cancer patients. Generated by immunoSEQ multiplex PCR, the TCRdb table keeps only in-frame clones and is missing some. The sample lists over 200,000 clones, more than 65% occurring once. Sequenced: PBMCs. These receptors originate from a woman aged 55-70 years with lung cancer.

V is TRBV6-4 and J is TRBJ2-3; 10 nucleotides line up with TRBD2. This CDR3 contains 15 residues. V shed 2 bases, J shed 5 bases, and the junction held 4 bases outside the gene matches. The V gene's germline CDR1 is MRHNA and CDR2 SNTAGT. The CDR3 loop reads CASSDGTSDLDTQYF. CDR3 nucleotide sequence: TGTGCCAGCAGTGACGGGACTAGCGACCTAGATACGCAGTATTTT.

The chain links TRBV10-3 to TRBJ2-5; 12 bases agree with TRBD1. V lost 4 bases, J lost 4 bases, and 10 bases stayed unmatched. The CDR3 is 17 amino acids. Per the germline V gene, CDR1 is ENHRY and CDR2 is SYGVKD. Written as DNA, the CDR3 is TGTGCCATCAGTGGGGAAAGGGGACAGGGGGCACGAGAGACCCAGTACTTC. Translated: CAISGERGQGARETQYF.

The J gene is TRBJ2-3, the V gene TRBV4-1; TRBD2 aligns across 9 bases. Germline CDR1 and CDR2: MGHRA and YSYEKL. V trimming: 6 bases; J trimming: 1 base; junction bases outside the gene matches: 5. The CDR3 totals 15 residues. CDR3 bases: TGCGCCAGCAGAACCGGGACTAGCCGCACAGATACGCAGTATTTT. Amino acid sequence: CASRTGTSRTDTQYF.

The table lists this clone with a count of one. The rearrangement uses TRBV6-1 and TRBJ2-2; TRBD2 aligns across 10 bases. The CDR3 loop spans 17 amino acids. J was trimmed by 4 bases and V by 1 base; bases with no gene match: 6. The germline CDR1 and CDR2 sequences are MNHNS and SASEGT. In nucleotides, the CDR3 is TGTGCCAGCAGTGAAGGGGCTCTAGCGGGAGTCACCGGGGAGCTGTTTTTT. It codes for CASSEGALAGVTGELFF.

The CDR3 loop is CASSLAEGVGYTF. The CDR3 DNA reads TGTGCCAGCAGCTTGGCCGAGGGGGTCGGCTACACCTTC. The V gene is TRBV5-4, the J gene TRBJ1-2; TRBD1 might be the D (6 bases). The germline V and J ends were trimmed by 0 bases and 8 bases, with 11 bases remaining between them. This CDR3 comprises 13 residues. From germline, CDR1 is SGHNT and CDR2 YYREEE (reference sequence).

The chain uses TRBV7-9 and TRBJ2-7; 9 nucleotides agree with TRBD1. Trimming at V came to 5 bases and at J to 6 bases, leaving 5 bases not matched to a gene. The CDR3 is made up of 13 amino acids. Germline values: CDR1 SEHNR, CDR2 FQNEAQ (reference sequence). The CDR3 bases are TGTGCCAGCAGCCTAACAGGGGGCCGCGAGCAGTACTTC. This translates into CASSLTGGREQYF.

V usage is TRBV5-5 and J usage is TRBJ1-3, with D perhaps matching TRBD1 (6 bases). Germline V gene sequence: CDR1 SGHKS, CDR2 YYEKEE (reference sequence). This CDR3 has 14 amino acids. The V end was cut by 5 bases, the J end by 3 bases, with 12 bases between. The CDR3 region has the DNA TGTGCCAGCAGATCAGGGGCGGTTGGAAACACCATATATTTT. Translating gives CASRSGAVGNTIYF. Supplemented by reference TRBV5-5 and TRBJ1-3, the full variable domain reads DAGVTQSPTHLIKTRGQQVTLRCSPISGHKSVSWYQQVLGQGPQFIFQYYEKEERGRGNFPDRFSARQFPNYSSELNVNALLLGDSALYLCASRSGAVGNTIYFGEGSWLTVV.

The chain joins TRBV7-6 to TRBJ1-3; D gene unclear. The V end was cut by 3 bases, the J end by 0 bases, with 9 bases between. This CDR3 has 15 amino acids. The germline CDR1 and CDR2 sequences are SGHVS and FNYEAQ. In DNA form, the CDR3 reads TGTGCCAGCAGCTTGAAAGAAGGCTCTGGAAACACCATATATTTT. Translating it yields CASSLKEGSGNTIYF.

This clone was observed a few times. The DNA for the CDR3 is TGTGCCAGCAGTTCGGACGGGTTTGGCAATCAGCCCCAGCATTTT. This translates into CASSSDGFGNQPQHF. The chain links TRBV2 to TRBJ1-5, with D hard to call. Trimming took 5 bases from V and 2 from J, leaving 13 bases between them. This CDR3 is 15 amino acids long. Looked up from germline, CDR1 is SNHLY and CDR2 is FYNNEI.

The rearrangement joins TRBV9 to TRBJ1-1, with D unresolved. From germline, CDR1 is SGDLS and CDR2 YYNGEE. Trimming shortened V by 0 bases and J by 6 bases, and 15 bases separated the two germline ends. The CDR3 has 15 residues. The CDR3 DNA sequence: TGTGCCAGCAGCGTAGATGGAAGCGGTGGCGCTGAAGCTTTCTTT. The encoded protein is CASSVDGSGGAEAFF.

The chain joins TRBV3-1 (or the pseudogene TRBV3-2) to TRBJ1-4; D is ambiguous. The CDR3 contains 16 residues. V was clipped by 1 base and J by 6 bases, with 15 bases between them. Germline values: CDR1 LGHDT, CDR2 YNNKEL (reference sequence). DNA of the CDR3: TGTGCCAGCAGCCAAGGGGGAATGATCGTTGATGAAAAACTGTTTTTT. Amino acids: CASSQGGMIVDEKLFF.

The gene calls are TRBV11-3 and TRBJ2-2; no definite D call. The germline V gene has CDR1 SGHNT and CDR2 YENEEA. The V end was cut by 5 bases, the J end by 6 bases, with 16 bases between. The CDR3 contains 15 residues. This CDR3 is CASSPPGPRAGELFF. The CDR3 DNA follows: TGTGCCAGCAGCCCCCCCGGACCAAGGGCCGGGGAGCTGTTTTTT. Full variable domain (outside the CDR3, taken from reference TRBV11-3 and TRBJ2-2): EAGVVQSPRYKIIEKKQPVAFWCNPISGHNTLYWYLQNLGQGPELLIRYENEEAVDDSQLPKDRFSAERLKGVDSTLKIQPAELGDSAVYLCASSPPGPRAGELFFGEGSRLTVL.

Of note for this clone: Different DNA sequences within this sample yield the same CDR3. The chain combines TRBV9 with TRBJ1-4; 9 nucleotides line up with TRBD1. The junction had 1 base not matched to a gene; V was cut back by 2 bases and J by 5 bases. The CDR3 is 14 amino acids. The germline V gene has CDR1 SGDLS and CDR2 YYNGEE. CDR3 nucleotides: TGTGCCAGCAGCGTCGGACAGGGGAATGAAAAACTGTTTTTT. Its protein is CASSVGQGNEKLFF.

A word on this clone: This sample includes further DNA sequences coding for the same CDR3. This chain joins TRBV5-1 and TRBJ1-2; no clear D gene. V was pared by 0 bases and J by 6 bases, with 9 bases between. The CDR3 extends over 13 amino acids. Germline V gives CDR1 SGHRS, CDR2 YFSETQ. CDR3 coding DNA: TGCGCCAGCAGCTTGGCTGGGGTTGATGGCTACACCTTC. It encodes CASSLAGVDGYTF.

This clone was counted a single time. V and J are TRBV6-5 and TRBJ1-1, with D possibly being TRBD1 (6 bases). The CDR3 has 13 residues. Trimming stripped 8 bases from V and 5 bases from J, with 15 bases between. The germline CDR1 and CDR2 sequences are MNHEY and SVGAGI. The CDR3 protein is CASGNLQGTEAFF. The CDR3 region has the DNA TGTGCCAGCGGAAACCTTCAGGGGACTGAAGCTTTCTTT.

The rearrangement joins TRBV5-1 to TRBJ2-2, with TRBD1 as a possible D gene (5 bases). Germline CDR1 is SGHRS and CDR2 is YFSETQ. The CDR3 has 16 amino acids. Trimming stripped 0 bases from V and 2 bases from J, with 11 bases between. This CDR3 is CASSLVAGPNTGELFF. The DNA of the CDR3 is TGCGCCAGCAGCTTGGTGGCAGGGCCCAACACCGGGGAGCTGTTTTTT.

There are a few counts of this clone. This sequence joins TRBV7-9 and TRBJ2-7; D gene unclear. CDR1 and CDR2 from the germline V gene are SEHNR and FQNEAQ (reference sequence). CDR3 length: 14 residues. Trimming removed 0 bases at V and 7 bases at J, with 13 bases between. CDR3 DNA sequence: TGTGCCAGCAGCTTAGCCGCCGGACCGAGGGAGCAGTACTTC. Its translation is CASSLAAGPREQYF.

The rearrangement joins TRBV4-2 to TRBJ2-1; 9 nucleotides line up with TRBD2. The CDR3 totals 19 residues. Germline-derived CDR1 and CDR2 are LGHNA and YNFKEQ. The junction had 13 bases not matched to a gene; V was cut back by 4 bases and J by 0 bases. CDR3 DNA: TGTGCCAGCAGCCGGGGACTAGCACGGAATGATGGCTCCTACAATGAGCAGTTCTTC. Protein: CASSRGLARNDGSYNEQFF.

The chain employs TRBV18 and TRBJ1-5; D remains ambiguous. The CDR3 is 15 amino acids. Germline CDR1 KGHSH, CDR2 LQKENI. The V end lost 1 base, the J end lost 1 base, and 8 bases lay between the germline ends. DNA of the CDR3: TGTGCCAGCTCACCACGAGTTGGAAGCAATCAGCCCCAGCATTTT. This codes for CASSPRVGSNQPQHF.

As to this clone: This CDR3 is also generated by other DNA sequences in the sample. This rearrangement joins TRBV12-3 or TRBV12-4 to TRBJ1-2; a possible D gene is TRBD1 (5 bases). This CDR3 has 13 amino acids. V lost 1 base and J lost 4, with 7 bases in between. The CDR3 nucleotides are TGTGCCAGCAGTTTAGGCAGGGCCTATGGCTACACCTTC. Translated: CASSLGRAYGYTF.

The chain recombines TRBV5-6 with TRBJ2-7; the match to TRBD1 covers 7 bases. The germline CDR1 and CDR2 sequences are SGHDT and YYEEEE. The CDR3 runs 14 residues. Trimming took 2 bases from V and 4 from J; bases not matched to a gene: 6. The CDR3 DNA reads TGTGCCAGCAGCTTCGACAGGGAAGGATACGAGCAGTACTTC. As protein: CASSFDREGYEQYF.

This clone was recorded once. This rearrangement joins TRBV7-3 to TRBJ2-1; TRBD2 might be the D (5 bases). Per germline, CDR1 SGHTA and CDR2 FQGTGA. This CDR3 spans 13 amino acids. Between the trimmed V and J ends, which lost 5 bases and 3 bases, there was a span of 8 bases. In DNA form, the CDR3 reads TGTGCCAGCAGCGATGGGAGCTACAATGAGCAGTTCTTC. It encodes CASSDGSYNEQFF.

This rearrangement joins TRBV7-3 to TRBJ2-1; D might be TRBD1 (6 bases). Germline-derived CDR1 and CDR2 are SGHTA and FQGTGA. The CDR3 runs to 15 residues. V shed 6 bases and J shed 4 bases, with 16 bases lying between them. The chain's CDR3 is CASSSGASEYNEQFF. Here the CDR3 DNA reads TGTGCCAGCAGTTCAGGGGCCTCCGAATACAATGAGCAGTTCTTC.

The chain carries TRBV11-3 and TRBJ2-5, with D possibly matching TRBD1 (6 bases). The V end lost 5 bases, the J end lost 5 bases, and 18 bases lay between the germline ends. This CDR3 contains 15 residues. The germline gives CDR1 SGHNT, CDR2 YENEEA. The CDR3 here is CASSQNTQGLETQYF. DNA of the CDR3: TGTGCCAGCAGCCAAAACACACAGGGTCTCGAGACCCAGTACTTC. Full variable domain (missing parts from reference TRBV11-3 and TRBJ2-5): EAGVVQSPRYKIIEKKQPVAFWCNPISGHNTLYWYLQNLGQGPELLIRYENEEAVDDSQLPKDRFSAERLKGVDSTLKIQPAELGDSAVYLCASSQNTQGLETQYFGPGTRLLVL.

The chain joins TRBV27 to TRBJ2-3; 10 nucleotides align to TRBD2. The CDR3 totals 17 residues. The V gene's germline CDR1 is MNHEY and CDR2 SMNVEV (reference sequence). The trim removed 3 bases at V and 0 bases at J, leaving 6 bases unmatched. The CDR3 DNA reads TGTGCCAGCAGTTTCCTAATACTAGCGGGAAGCACAGATACGCAGTATTTT. This gives the protein CASSFLILAGSTDTQYF.

The rearrangement links TRBV3-1 (or the pseudogene TRBV3-2) to TRBJ2-1; D is unclear. The germline V gene encodes CDR1 LGHDT and CDR2 YNNKEL (reference sequence). V was shortened by 0 bases and J by 0 bases, with 9 bases between the two germline ends. This CDR3 is built from 16 residues. In DNA form, the CDR3 reads TGTGCCAGCAGCCAAGATCTTCTAAGCTCCTACAATGAGCAGTTCTTC. Translating it yields CASSQDLLSSYNEQFF.

The rearrangement joins TRBV9 to TRBJ2-1; the D gene could be TRBD1 or TRBD2 (6 bases each). Germline CDR1 and CDR2: SGDLS and YYNGEE. The CDR3 has 14 amino acids. V was shortened by 7 bases and J by 7 bases, with 18 bases between the two germline ends. CDR3 loop: CASGRLGGRNEQFF. In nucleotides, the CDR3 is TGTGCCAGCGGGAGACTAGGGGGGAGGAATGAGCAGTTCTTC.

The chain couples TRBV28 to TRBJ1-4, with D unresolved. Germline CDR1 MDHEN, CDR2 SYDVKM. Trimming removed 5 bases from V and 8 bases from J, with 15 bases in between. This CDR3 has 14 residues. CDR3 protein: CASSPGWGREKLFF. The CDR3 region has the DNA TGTGCCAGCAGTCCTGGGTGGGGTCGAGAAAAACTGTTTTTT.

The rearrangement uses TRBV6-5 and TRBJ2-7; tentative D call: TRBD2 (5 bases). Germline CDR1 and CDR2: MNHEY and SVGAGI. The CDR3 contains 14 residues. V dropped 5 bases and J dropped 3 bases, with 14 bases sitting between them. The CDR3 loop is CASSPPGGHYEQYF. DNA of the CDR3: TGTGCCAGCAGTCCCCCCGGCGGGCACTACGAGCAGTACTTC.

The rearrangement links TRBV19 to TRBJ2-7, with 10 bases fitting TRBD1. Per the germline V gene, CDR1 is LNHDA and CDR2 is SQIVND (reference sequence). Trimming cost V 5 bases and J 2 bases; bases outside gene matches: 18. The CDR3 length is 19 residues. In nucleotides, the CDR3 is TGTGCCAGTAGTCCACGCGCACCTCGGACAGGGGGTGCAACCTACGAGCAGTACTTC. Amino acid sequence: CASSPRAPRTGGATYEQYF.

This rearrangement joins TRBV2 to TRBJ1-2; D is possibly TRBD1 (6 bases). CDR3 size: 14 residues. Trimming removed 6 bases from V and 3 bases from J, with 14 bases in between. Germline assignment: CDR1 SNHLY and CDR2 FYNNEI. The CDR3: CASSVEGGDYGYTF. In DNA form, the CDR3 reads TGTGCCAGCAGCGTAGAGGGGGGGGACTATGGCTACACCTTC.

This clone was seen a single time. This chain joins TRBV9 and TRBJ2-2, with D unresolved. Trimming took off 2 bases at V and 0 bases at J, with 8 bases between the two ends. Germline CDR1 is SGDLS and CDR2 is YYNGEE. The CDR3 covers 15 residues. Here the CDR3 reads CASSVGSPNTGELFF. DNA of the CDR3: TGTGCCAGCAGCGTTGGTAGTCCGAACACCGGGGAGCTGTTTTTT.